The sample holds a few counts of the clone carrying this T cell receptor (beta chain). Unique molecular identifiers were incorporated into the prepared TCRbeta library. TCRdb reprocessed the PCR reads with MiXCR, giving one entry per CDR3 protein. The sample lists some 240,000 distinct CDR3 sequences, 9.7% occurring once. This entry is derived from a study of T-cell reconstitution after alpha-beta-depleted transplantation in children. This TCR was sampled from a human donor who donated a stem cell graft to a child with SCID. The sequenced sample was PBMCs from the stem cell graft donor, obtained from the stem cell graft.

CDR3 loop: CASSETNPTGELFF. The CDR3 nucleotides are TGTGCCAGCAGTGAGACAAACCCGACCGGGGAGCTGTTTTTT. The rearrangement links TRBV2 to TRBJ2-2; D is undetermined. Trimming stripped 3 bases from V and 5 bases from J, with 10 bases between. There are 14 residues in the CDR3. Germline CDR1 and CDR2: SNHLY and FYNNEI.